This T cell receptor beta chain came from a study of CD8 T cells in ankylosing spondylitis. The CDR3 has 15 amino acids. V trimming: 8 bases; J trimming: 5 bases; junction bases outside the gene matches: 10. Germline CDR1 SGHTA, CDR2 FQGNSA. TCRdb called the 5' RACE reads again in MiXCR, with one record for every CDR3 protein. This table has more than 300,000 distinct CDR3 sequences, less than 9.5% appearing once. Study-wide results and caveats: Among TCR beta sequences, a motif of 7 to 9 highly homologous variants appeared characteristic of ankylosing spondylitis blood.

This clonotype has a handful of counts. What it recognizes is unknown. The sample comprised blood, either unsorted or a sorted T cell fraction (not recorded which). The sequence was collected from a male donor with ankylosing spondylitis. This rearrangement joins TRBV7-2 to TRBJ2-7, with 12 bases that match TRBD2. For the CDR3, the DNA is TGTGCCAGCTCCCGACTAGCGGGAGCTTCGAACGAGCAGTACTTC. It translates to CASSRLAGASNEQYF.